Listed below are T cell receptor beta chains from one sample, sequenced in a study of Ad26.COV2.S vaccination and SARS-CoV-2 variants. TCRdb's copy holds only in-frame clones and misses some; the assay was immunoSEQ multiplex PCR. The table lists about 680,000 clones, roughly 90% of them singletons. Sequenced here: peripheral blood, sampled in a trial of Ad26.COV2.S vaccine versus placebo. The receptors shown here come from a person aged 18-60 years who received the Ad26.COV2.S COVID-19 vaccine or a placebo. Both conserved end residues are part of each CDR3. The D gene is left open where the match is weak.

CDR3nt: TGTGCCAGCAGCCGACTGGGACTAGCGGGATACAATGAGCAGTTCTTC; CDR3aa: CASSRLGLAGYNEQFF; j_gene: TRBJ2-1; d_gene: TRBD2; v_gene: TRBV4-2
CDR3nt: TGTGCCATCAGTGAGTCTTCGGGACAGTCAACCTCTGGGGCCAACGTCCTGACTTTC; CDR3aa: CAISESSGQSTSGANVLTF; j_gene: TRBJ2-6; d_gene: TRBD1; v_gene: TRBV10-3
CDR3nt: TGTGCCAGTAGTATAGTGGCGCATGAGCAGTTCTTC; CDR3aa: CASSIVAHEQFF; j_gene: TRBJ2-1; d_gene: -; v_gene: TRBV19
CDR3nt: TGTGCCAGCAGGTGGGCAGAGGGGTCCTACGAGCAGTACTTC; CDR3aa: CASRWAEGSYEQYF; j_gene: TRBJ2-7; d_gene: -; v_gene: TRBV27
CDR3nt: TGTGCCAGCAGCATTAGGCTGTACGCCTACGAGCAGTACTTC; CDR3aa: CASSIRLYAYEQYF; j_gene: TRBJ2-7; d_gene: -; v_gene: TRBV11-2
CDR3nt: TGCAGCGTTGCCCGGGGGTCGTCCTACAATGAGCAGTTCTTC; CDR3aa: CSVARGSSYNEQFF; j_gene: TRBJ2-1; d_gene: -; v_gene: TRBV29-1
CDR3nt: TGTGCCAGCAGCGGTCCGGGGGAGGACTACACCTTC; CDR3aa: CASSGPGEDYTF; j_gene: TRBJ1-2; d_gene: -; v_gene: TRBV7-9
CDR3nt: TGTGCCAGCAGTTACTCAGGCAGGTCAGCTCTTGGCTACACCTTC; CDR3aa: CASSYSGRSALGYTF; j_gene: TRBJ1-2; d_gene: -; v_gene: TRBV6-5
CDR3nt: TGTGCCAGCAGCCCTTGGAATGAGCAGTTCTTC; CDR3aa: CASSPWNEQFF; j_gene: TRBJ2-1; d_gene: -; v_gene: TRBV2
CDR3nt: TGTGCCAGCAGTCTCCAGGTGTTGCAAGAGACCCAGTACTTC; CDR3aa: CASSLQVLQETQYF; j_gene: TRBJ2-5; d_gene: -; v_gene: TRBV6-2/TRBV6-3
CDR3nt: TGCAGTGCTAGACAGGGATATGGCTACACCTTC; CDR3aa: CSARQGYGYTF; j_gene: TRBJ1-2; d_gene: -; v_gene: TRBV20-1
CDR3nt: TGTGCCAGCAGCCCGTCTGGGGGGGGAAATCAGCCCCAGCATTTT; CDR3aa: CASSPSGGGNQPQHF; j_gene: TRBJ1-5; d_gene: -; v_gene: TRBV5-6
CDR3nt: TGTGCCACCAGTGAACATGGCGGGAGGTCTGAAGGTGAGCAGTTCTTC; CDR3aa: CATSEHGGRSEGEQFF; j_gene: TRBJ2-1; d_gene: TRBD2; v_gene: TRBV24-1
CDR3nt: TGTGCCAGCAGCCTAGGGGGCGCGAACTATGGCTACACCTTC; CDR3aa: CASSLGGANYGYTF; j_gene: TRBJ1-2; d_gene: TRBD1; v_gene: TRBV7-9
CDR3nt: TGTGCCAGCAGCCCTCTAGCGGGGGAGCCGAACACCGGGGAGCTGTTTTTT; CDR3aa: CASSPLAGEPNTGELFF; j_gene: TRBJ2-2; d_gene: TRBD2; v_gene: TRBV7-8
CDR3nt: TGTGCCACCCTAAGGGGCCTCCCCACTGAAGCTTTCTTT; CDR3aa: CATLRGLPTEAFF; j_gene: TRBJ1-1; d_gene: -; v_gene: TRBV6-5
CDR3nt: TGTGCCAGCAAGGGACAGGGAAATACGCAGTATTTT; CDR3aa: CASKGQGNTQYF; j_gene: TRBJ2-3; d_gene: TRBD1; v_gene: TRBV6-4
CDR3nt: TGTGCCAGCTCGGGTGGAGACGGGAGGTCACCCCTCCACTTT; CDR3aa: CASSGGDGRSPLHF; j_gene: TRBJ1-6; d_gene: -; v_gene: TRBV18
CDR3nt: TGCGCCAGCAGCCCGACAGGGCCTAACTATGGCTACACCTTC; CDR3aa: CASSPTGPNYGYTF; j_gene: TRBJ1-2; d_gene: TRBD1; v_gene: TRBV5-1
CDR3nt: TGTGCTAGTGGTTCATTGATCGCGGGAGCAAATGAGCAGTTCTTC; CDR3aa: CASGSLIAGANEQFF; j_gene: TRBJ2-1; d_gene: TRBD2; v_gene: TRBV12-5
CDR3nt: TGTGCCAGCTCAGAACACGAGAACACTGAAGCTTTCTTT; CDR3aa: CASSEHENTEAFF; j_gene: TRBJ1-1; d_gene: -; v_gene: TRBV18
CDR3nt: TGTGCCAGCAGCGTAGCCGGATCTGGGGCCAACGTCCTGACTTTC; CDR3aa: CASSVAGSGANVLTF; j_gene: TRBJ2-6; d_gene: -; v_gene: TRBV9
CDR3nt: TGCGCCAGCAGCTTGGTTACTAGCGGCTACAATGAGCAGTTCTTC; CDR3aa: CASSLVTSGYNEQFF; j_gene: TRBJ2-1; d_gene: TRBD2; v_gene: TRBV5-1
CDR3nt: TGTGCCAGCAGCAGGGGGACCTCGAAACCTTATGGCTACACCTTC; CDR3aa: CASSRGTSKPYGYTF; j_gene: TRBJ1-2; d_gene: -; v_gene: TRBV7-2
CDR3nt: TGTGCCACCAGTGATGCTCAGGGGGCTGGAGATTATGGCTACACCTTC; CDR3aa: CATSDAQGAGDYGYTF; j_gene: TRBJ1-2; d_gene: TRBD1; v_gene: TRBV24-1
CDR3nt: TGTGCCTGGAGTGTCGGGCTAGCAAATGAGCAGTTCTTC; CDR3aa: CAWSVGLANEQFF; j_gene: TRBJ2-1; d_gene: -; v_gene: TRBV30
CDR3nt: TGCGCCAGCAGCTTGACTAGTGGCCCCGGGGAGCTGTTTTTT; CDR3aa: CASSLTSGPGELFF; j_gene: TRBJ2-2; d_gene: -; v_gene: TRBV5-1
CDR3nt: TGCAGCGTTGCAACTAGCGGGGCCTACAATGAGCAGTTCTTC; CDR3aa: CSVATSGAYNEQFF; j_gene: TRBJ2-1; d_gene: TRBD2; v_gene: TRBV29-1
CDR3nt: TGCAGCGTTGAAGATGCGGCAGGGAACACCGGGGAGCTGTTTTTT; CDR3aa: CSVEDAAGNTGELFF; j_gene: TRBJ2-2; d_gene: -; v_gene: TRBV29-1
CDR3nt: TGTGCCACCAGCAGGGACAGGGGAGTTGGCTACACCTTC; CDR3aa: CATSRDRGVGYTF; j_gene: TRBJ1-2; d_gene: TRBD1; v_gene: TRBV15
CDR3nt: TGCAGCGTTGCCGGACACGCCACCGGGGAGCTGTTTTTT; CDR3aa: CSVAGHATGELFF; j_gene: TRBJ2-2; d_gene: -; v_gene: TRBV29-1
CDR3nt: TGCAGCGTTGGATCAGGGGCACGCGAGGGCTACACCTTC; CDR3aa: CSVGSGAREGYTF; j_gene: TRBJ1-2; d_gene: -; v_gene: TRBV29-1
CDR3nt: TGTGCCAGTAGTCCCCGGGCGAACACCGGGGAGCTGTTTTTT; CDR3aa: CASSPRANTGELFF; j_gene: TRBJ2-2; d_gene: -; v_gene: TRBV19
CDR3nt: TGTGCCAGCAGTTGGATACCCGGGGGCAATCAGCCCCAGCATTTT; CDR3aa: CASSWIPGGNQPQHF; j_gene: TRBJ1-5; d_gene: -; v_gene: TRBV6-2/TRBV6-3
CDR3nt: TGTGCCAGCAGTTTATCGATCGTAGGAGATACGCAGTATTTT; CDR3aa: CASSLSIVGDTQYF; j_gene: TRBJ2-3; d_gene: -; v_gene: TRBV27
CDR3nt: TGTGCCTGGAGTGCGAGGGGTGAAAAACTGTTTTTT; CDR3aa: CAWSARGEKLFF; j_gene: TRBJ1-4; d_gene: -; v_gene: TRBV30
CDR3nt: TGTGCCTGGAGTGTCACACGCCCCGTAGCCCTAGCCAAAAACATTCAGTACTTC; CDR3aa: CAWSVTRPVALAKNIQYF; j_gene: TRBJ2-4; d_gene: -; v_gene: TRBV30
CDR3nt: TGCAGCGGTCAGTTTGGGCAGGGGAACACTGAAGCTTTCTTT; CDR3aa: CSGQFGQGNTEAFF; j_gene: TRBJ1-1; d_gene: -; v_gene: TRBV29-1
CDR3nt: TGTGCCATTGGGGGGGGGCCAATCGGCCATGAGCAGTTCTTC; CDR3aa: CAIGGGPIGHEQFF; j_gene: TRBJ2-1; d_gene: -; v_gene: TRBV10-3
CDR3nt: TGTGCCAGCAGCCAGGAACAGGGAATTTACGGCTACACCTTC; CDR3aa: CASSQEQGIYGYTF; j_gene: TRBJ1-2; d_gene: -; v_gene: TRBV4-2
CDR3nt: TGTGCCAGCAGCGCAGCGGGGGACGGAAACACCATATATTTT; CDR3aa: CASSAAGDGNTIYF; j_gene: TRBJ1-3; d_gene: -; v_gene: TRBV9